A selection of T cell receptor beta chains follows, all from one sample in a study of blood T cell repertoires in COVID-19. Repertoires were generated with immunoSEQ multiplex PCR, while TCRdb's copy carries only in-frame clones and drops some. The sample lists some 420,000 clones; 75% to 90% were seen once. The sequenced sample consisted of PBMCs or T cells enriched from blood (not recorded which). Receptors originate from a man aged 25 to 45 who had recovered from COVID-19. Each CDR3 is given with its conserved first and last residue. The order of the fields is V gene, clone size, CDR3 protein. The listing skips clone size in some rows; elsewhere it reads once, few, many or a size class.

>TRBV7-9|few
CASSTGTGEAGELFF
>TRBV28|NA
CASSDLERAGTDTQYF
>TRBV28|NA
CASSLFLVVYTGDNSPLHF
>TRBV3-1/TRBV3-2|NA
CASVDRGTEAFF
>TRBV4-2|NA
CASSLETGGNQPQHF
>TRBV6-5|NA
CASSSAQGAGNTIYF
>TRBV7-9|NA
CASSLTEQTLYGYTF
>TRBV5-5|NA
CASSLSRLAGGGTGELFF
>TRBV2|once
CASSDREQFF
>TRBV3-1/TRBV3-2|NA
CASSQDRSILDRDGDTQYF
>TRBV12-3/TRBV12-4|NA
CASGQDTEAFF
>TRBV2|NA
CASRRGTDNEQFF
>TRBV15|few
CATSRGTTSGGTDTQYF
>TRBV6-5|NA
CASSRDRDFYGYTF
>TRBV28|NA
CASSPPVLYGYTF
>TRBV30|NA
CAWSVGIAGGGEQYF
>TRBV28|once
CASSVLRVLAKNIQYF
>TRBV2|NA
CASSVKTQYF
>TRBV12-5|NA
CASGFTLADTGELFF
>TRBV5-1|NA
CASSGPASGDTQYF
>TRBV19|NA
CASSKGLEAGELFF
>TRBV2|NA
CASSGGQIYGYTF
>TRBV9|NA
CASSVEWDRGTKFRDTEAFF
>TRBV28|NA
CASRLQGSYGYTF
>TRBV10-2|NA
CASGAVHEQYF
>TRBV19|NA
CASGGEGRHNQPQHF
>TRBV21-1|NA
CASSNNRDRAFKSYEQYF
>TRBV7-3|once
CASSMRSSREASTDTQYF
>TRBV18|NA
CASSPRGAGTGELFF
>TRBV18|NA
CASSLLGGSKNEQYF
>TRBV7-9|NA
CASSLGGVRANYGYTF
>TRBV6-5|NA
CAASGEATQYF
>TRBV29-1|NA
CSVEGQGASEQYF
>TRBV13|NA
CASSSGTGYSPLHF
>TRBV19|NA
CASSRPLTGTMNTEAFF
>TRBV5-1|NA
CASSAFSGRLTGELFF
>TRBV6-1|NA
CASSEAFTGGTETQYF
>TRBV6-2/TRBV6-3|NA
CASSYQGIYEQYF
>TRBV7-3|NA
CASSPSKGSGREYEQFF
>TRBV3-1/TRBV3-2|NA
CASSYGQPNTEAFF
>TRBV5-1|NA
CASSLNSGSGNEQFF
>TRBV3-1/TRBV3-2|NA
CASRPALPDTEAFF
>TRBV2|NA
CASSGDPSGYEQYF
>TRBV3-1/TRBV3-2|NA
CASSSGTGLYNSPLHF
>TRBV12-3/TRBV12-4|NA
CASSLGSNEQFF
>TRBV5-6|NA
CASSYRGSSGNTIYF